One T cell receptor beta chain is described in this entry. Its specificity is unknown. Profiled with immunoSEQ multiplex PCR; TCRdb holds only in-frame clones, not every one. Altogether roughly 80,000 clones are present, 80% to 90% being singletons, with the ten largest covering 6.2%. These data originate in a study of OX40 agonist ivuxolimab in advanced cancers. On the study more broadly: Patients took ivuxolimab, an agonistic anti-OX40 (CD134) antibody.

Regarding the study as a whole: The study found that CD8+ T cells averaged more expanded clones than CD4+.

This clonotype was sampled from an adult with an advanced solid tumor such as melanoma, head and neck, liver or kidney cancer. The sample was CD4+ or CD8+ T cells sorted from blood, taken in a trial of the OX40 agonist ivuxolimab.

In DNA form, the CDR3 reads TGTGCCAGTAGTATTTTCCCGGAGTTTGAAGCTTTCTTT. Translated: CASSIFPEFEAFF. The chain recombines TRBV19 with TRBJ1-1; D call uncertain. Germline V CDR1 and CDR2: LNHDA, SQIVND (reference sequence). V dropped 3 bases and J dropped 7 bases, with 12 bases sitting between them. The CDR3 is 13 amino acids.